The clone carrying this T cell receptor beta chain came up many times. These data originate in a study of T cells in Graves' hyperthyroidism and ophthalmopathy. The CDR3 is 15 residues long. V was clipped by 4 bases and J by 6 bases; unmatched bases: 10. Germline V gene sequence: CDR1 PRHDT, CDR2 FYEKMQ (reference sequence). TCR beta CDR3 regions were amplified from RNA transcripts. During a first-round RT-PCR of the TCR CDR3, the HTBI primer set was used. Each CDR3 protein is one row after TCRdb ran MiXCR on the multiplex PCR reads. The sample consists of 350,000 or so distinct CDR3 sequences, 18% of them appearing once.

The sequence derives from a woman aged 50 to 65 with Graves' hyperthyroidism. Input material: blood. The chain carries TRBV13 and TRBJ2-7; 9 bases map to TRBD1. The CDR3 bases are TGTGCCAGCAGCTCGAGGGGACAGGGAGCGGTCGAGCAGTACTTC. Translation gives CASSSRGQGAVEQYF.